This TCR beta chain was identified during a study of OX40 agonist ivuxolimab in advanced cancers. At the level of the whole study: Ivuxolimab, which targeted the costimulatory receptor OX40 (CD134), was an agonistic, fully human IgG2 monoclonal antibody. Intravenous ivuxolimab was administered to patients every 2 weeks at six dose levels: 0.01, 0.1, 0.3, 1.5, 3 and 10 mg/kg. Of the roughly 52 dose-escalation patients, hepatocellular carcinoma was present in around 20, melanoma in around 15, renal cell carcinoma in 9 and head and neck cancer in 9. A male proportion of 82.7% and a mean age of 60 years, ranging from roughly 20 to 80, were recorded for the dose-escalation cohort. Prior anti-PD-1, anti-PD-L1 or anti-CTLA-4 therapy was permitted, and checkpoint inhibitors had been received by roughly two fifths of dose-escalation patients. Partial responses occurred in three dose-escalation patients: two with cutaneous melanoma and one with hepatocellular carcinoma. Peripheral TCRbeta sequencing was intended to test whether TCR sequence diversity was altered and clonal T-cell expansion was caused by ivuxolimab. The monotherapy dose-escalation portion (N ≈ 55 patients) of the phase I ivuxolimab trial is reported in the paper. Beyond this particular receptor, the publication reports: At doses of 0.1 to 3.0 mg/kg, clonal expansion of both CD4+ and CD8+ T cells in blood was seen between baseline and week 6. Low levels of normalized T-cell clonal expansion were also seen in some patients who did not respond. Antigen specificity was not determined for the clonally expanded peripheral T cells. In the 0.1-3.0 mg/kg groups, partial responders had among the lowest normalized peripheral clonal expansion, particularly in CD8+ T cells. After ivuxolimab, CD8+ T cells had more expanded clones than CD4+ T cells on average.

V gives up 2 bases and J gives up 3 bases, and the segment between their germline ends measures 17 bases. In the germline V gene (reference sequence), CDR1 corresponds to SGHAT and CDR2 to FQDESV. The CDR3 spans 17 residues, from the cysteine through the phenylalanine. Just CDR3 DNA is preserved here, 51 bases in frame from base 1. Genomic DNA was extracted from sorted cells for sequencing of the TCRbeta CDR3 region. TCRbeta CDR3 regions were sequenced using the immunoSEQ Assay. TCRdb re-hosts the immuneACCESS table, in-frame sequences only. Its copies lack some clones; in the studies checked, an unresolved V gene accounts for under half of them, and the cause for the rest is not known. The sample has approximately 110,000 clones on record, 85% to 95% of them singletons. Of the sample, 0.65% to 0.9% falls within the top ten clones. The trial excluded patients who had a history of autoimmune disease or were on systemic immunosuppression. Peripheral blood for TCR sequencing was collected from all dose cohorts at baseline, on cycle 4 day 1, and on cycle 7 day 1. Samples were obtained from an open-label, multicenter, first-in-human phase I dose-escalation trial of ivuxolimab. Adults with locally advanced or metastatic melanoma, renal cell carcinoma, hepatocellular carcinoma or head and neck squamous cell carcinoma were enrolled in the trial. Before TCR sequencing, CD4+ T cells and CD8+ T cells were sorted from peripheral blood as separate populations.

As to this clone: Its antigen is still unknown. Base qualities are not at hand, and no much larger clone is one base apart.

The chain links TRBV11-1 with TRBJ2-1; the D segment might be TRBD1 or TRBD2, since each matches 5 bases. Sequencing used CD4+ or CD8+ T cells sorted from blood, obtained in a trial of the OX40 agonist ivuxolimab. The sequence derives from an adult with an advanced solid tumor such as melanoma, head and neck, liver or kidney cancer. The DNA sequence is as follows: TGTGCCAGCAGCTTAATCAGGGCTACTAGAAGCTACAATGAGCAGTTCTTC. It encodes CASSLIRATRSYNEQFF.